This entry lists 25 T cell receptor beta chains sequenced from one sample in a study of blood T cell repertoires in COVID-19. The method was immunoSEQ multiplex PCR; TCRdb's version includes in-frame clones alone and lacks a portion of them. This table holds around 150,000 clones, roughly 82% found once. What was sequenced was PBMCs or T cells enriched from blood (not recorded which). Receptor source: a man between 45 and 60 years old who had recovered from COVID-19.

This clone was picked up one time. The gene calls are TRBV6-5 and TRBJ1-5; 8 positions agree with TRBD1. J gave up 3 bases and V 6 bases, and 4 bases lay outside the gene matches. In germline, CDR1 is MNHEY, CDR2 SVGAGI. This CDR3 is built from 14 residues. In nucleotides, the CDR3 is TGTGCCAGCAGAGGACAGGGCCCCAATCAGCCCCAGCATTTT. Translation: CASRGQGPNQPQHF.

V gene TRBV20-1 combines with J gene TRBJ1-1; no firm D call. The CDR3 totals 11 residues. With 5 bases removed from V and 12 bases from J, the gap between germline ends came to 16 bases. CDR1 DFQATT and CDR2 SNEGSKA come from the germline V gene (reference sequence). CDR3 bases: TGCAGTGCTCGGTCGGTCGGGAGGACTTTCTTT. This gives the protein CSARSVGRTFF.

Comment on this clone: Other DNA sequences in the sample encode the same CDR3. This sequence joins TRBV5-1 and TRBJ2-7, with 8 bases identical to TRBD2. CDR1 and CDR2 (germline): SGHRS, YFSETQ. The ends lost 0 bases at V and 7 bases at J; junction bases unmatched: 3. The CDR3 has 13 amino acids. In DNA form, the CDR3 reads TGCGCCAGCAGCTTGGAGCGGGGGCGGGAGCAGTACTTC. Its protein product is CASSLERGREQYF.

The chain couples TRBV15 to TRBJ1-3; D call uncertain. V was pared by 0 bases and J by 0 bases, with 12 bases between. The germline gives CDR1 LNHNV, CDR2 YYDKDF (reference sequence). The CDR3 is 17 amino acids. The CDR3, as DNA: TGTGCCACCAGCAGAGATATGGGAGAACGCTCTGGAAACACCATATATTTT. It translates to CATSRDMGERSGNTIYF.

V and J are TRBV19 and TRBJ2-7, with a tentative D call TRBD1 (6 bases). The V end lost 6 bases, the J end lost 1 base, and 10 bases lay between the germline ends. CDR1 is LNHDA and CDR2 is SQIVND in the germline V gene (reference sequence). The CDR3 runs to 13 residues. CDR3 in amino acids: CASSLTGSYEQYF. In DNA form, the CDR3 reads TGTGCCAGTAGCCTTACAGGGTCCTACGAGCAGTACTTC.

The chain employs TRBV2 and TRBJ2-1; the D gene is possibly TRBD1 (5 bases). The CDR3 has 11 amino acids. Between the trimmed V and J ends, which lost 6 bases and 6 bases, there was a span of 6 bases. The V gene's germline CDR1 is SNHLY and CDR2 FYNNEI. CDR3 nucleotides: TGTGCCAGCAGAAGGGGCAATGAGCAGTTCTTC. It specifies CASRRGNEQFF.

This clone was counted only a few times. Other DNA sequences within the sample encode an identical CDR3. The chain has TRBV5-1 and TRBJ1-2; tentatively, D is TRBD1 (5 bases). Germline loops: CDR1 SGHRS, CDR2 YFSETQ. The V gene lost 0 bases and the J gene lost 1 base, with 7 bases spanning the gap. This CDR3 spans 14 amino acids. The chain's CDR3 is CASSLGDSNYGYTF. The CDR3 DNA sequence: TGCGCCAGCAGCTTGGGAGACAGTAACTATGGCTACACCTTC.

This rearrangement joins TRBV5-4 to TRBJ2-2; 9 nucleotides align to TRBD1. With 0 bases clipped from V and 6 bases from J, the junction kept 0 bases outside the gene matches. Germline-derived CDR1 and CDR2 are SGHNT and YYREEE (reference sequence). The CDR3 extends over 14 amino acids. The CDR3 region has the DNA TGTGCCAGCAGCTTGGGACAGGGGGCCGGGGAGCTGTTTTTT. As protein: CASSLGQGAGELFF.

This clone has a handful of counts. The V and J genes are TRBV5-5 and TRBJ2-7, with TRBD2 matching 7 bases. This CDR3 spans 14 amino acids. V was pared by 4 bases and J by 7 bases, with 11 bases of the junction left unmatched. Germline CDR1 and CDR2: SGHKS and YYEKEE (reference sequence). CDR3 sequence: CASSPSTPGGEQYF. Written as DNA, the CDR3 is TGTGCCAGCAGCCCGTCGACGCCGGGAGGAGAGCAGTACTTC.

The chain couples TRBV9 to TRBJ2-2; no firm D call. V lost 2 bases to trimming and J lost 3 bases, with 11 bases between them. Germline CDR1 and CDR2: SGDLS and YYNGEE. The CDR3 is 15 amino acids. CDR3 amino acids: CASSVSSLHTGELFF. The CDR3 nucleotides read TGTGCCAGCAGCGTTAGCTCCCTTCACACCGGGGAGCTGTTTTTT.

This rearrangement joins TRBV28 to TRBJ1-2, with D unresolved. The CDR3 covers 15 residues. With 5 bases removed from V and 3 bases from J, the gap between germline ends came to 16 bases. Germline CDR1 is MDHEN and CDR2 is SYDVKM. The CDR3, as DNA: TGTGCCAGCAGTACAGCAGTGGGTTGGGACTATGGCTACACCTTC. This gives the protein CASSTAVGWDYGYTF.

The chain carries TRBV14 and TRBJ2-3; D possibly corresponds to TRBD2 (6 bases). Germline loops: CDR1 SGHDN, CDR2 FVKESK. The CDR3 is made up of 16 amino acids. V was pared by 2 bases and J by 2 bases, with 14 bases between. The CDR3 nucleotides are TGTGCCAGCAGCCAAAGATGGGCGGGGCCCACAGATACGCAGTATTTT. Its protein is CASSQRWAGPTDTQYF.

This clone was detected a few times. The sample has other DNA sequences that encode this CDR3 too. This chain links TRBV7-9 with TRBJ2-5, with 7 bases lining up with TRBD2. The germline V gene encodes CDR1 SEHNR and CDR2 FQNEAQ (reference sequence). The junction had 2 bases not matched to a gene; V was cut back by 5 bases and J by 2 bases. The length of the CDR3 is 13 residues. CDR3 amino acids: CASSRDYQETQYF. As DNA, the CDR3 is TGTGCCAGCAGCCGGGACTATCAAGAGACCCAGTACTTC.

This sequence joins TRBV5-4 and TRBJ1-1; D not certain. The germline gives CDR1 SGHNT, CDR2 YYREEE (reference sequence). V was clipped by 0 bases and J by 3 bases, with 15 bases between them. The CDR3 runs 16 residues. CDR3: CASSLGLSQLYTEAFF. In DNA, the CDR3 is TGTGCCAGCAGCTTGGGTCTGTCACAGCTATACACTGAAGCTTTCTTT.

For the CDR3, the DNA is TGTGCCAGCAGTTACTCGAACAGGGGAACTGAAGCTTTCTTT. This gives the protein CASSYSNRGTEAFF. The rearrangement uses TRBV6-5 and TRBJ1-1, with 7 bases matching TRBD1. The CDR3 has 14 amino acids. The germline CDR1 and CDR2 sequences are MNHEY and SVGAGI. Trimming cost V 0 bases and J 5 bases; bases outside gene matches: 3.

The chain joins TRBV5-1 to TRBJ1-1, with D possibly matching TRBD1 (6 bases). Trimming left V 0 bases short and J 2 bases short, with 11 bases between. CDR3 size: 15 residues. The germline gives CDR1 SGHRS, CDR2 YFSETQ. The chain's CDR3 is CASSLVGQFNTEAFF. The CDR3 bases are TGCGCCAGCAGCTTGGTCGGACAGTTTAACACTGAAGCTTTCTTT.

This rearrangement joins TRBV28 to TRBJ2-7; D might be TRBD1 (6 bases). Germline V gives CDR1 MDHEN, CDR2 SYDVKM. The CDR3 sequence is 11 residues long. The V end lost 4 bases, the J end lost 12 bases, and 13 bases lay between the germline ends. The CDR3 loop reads CASSSTGKGYF. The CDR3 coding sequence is TGTGCCAGCAGTTCGACAGGAAAGGGGTACTTC.

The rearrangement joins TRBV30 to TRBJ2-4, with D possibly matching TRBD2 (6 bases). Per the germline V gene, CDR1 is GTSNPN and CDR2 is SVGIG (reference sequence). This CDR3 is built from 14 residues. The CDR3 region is CALDWGVARNIQYF. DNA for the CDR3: TGTGCTTTGGACTGGGGGGTCGCTAGAAACATTCAGTACTTC.

This CDR3 reads CASSLLARHTDTQYF. In DNA form, the CDR3 reads TGTGCCAGCAGCTTACTAGCGAGACACACAGATACGCAGTATTTT. The chain joins TRBV7-9 to TRBJ2-3; a possible D gene is TRBD2 (6 bases). Germline V gene data show CDR1 as SEHNR and CDR2 as FQNEAQ (reference sequence). The CDR3 totals 15 residues. The germline V and J ends were trimmed by 2 bases and 2 bases, with 11 bases remaining between them.

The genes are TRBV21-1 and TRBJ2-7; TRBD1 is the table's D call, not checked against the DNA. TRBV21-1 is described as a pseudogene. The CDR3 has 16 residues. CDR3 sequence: CASSPPTGGKSYEQYF. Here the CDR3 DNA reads TGTGCCAGCAGCCCCCCGACAGGGGGCAAATCCTACGAGCAGTACTTC.

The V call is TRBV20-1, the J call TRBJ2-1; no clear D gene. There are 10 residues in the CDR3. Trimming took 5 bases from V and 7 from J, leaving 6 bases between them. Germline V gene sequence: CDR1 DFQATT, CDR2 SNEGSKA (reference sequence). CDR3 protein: CSAQANEQFF. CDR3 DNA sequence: TGCAGTGCTCAAGCTAATGAGCAGTTCTTC.

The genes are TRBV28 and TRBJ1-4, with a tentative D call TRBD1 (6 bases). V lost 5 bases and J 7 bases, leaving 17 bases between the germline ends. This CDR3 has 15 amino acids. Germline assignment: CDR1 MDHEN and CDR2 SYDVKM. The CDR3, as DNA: TGTGCCAGCAGTACTTTGGGGGCGGTCGGTGAAAAACTGTTTTTT. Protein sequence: CASSTLGAVGEKLFF. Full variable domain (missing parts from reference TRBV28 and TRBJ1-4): DVKVTQSSRYLVKRTGEKVFLECVQDMDHENMFWYRQDPGLGLRLIYFSYDVKMKEKGDIPEGYSVSREKKERFSLILESASTNQTSMYLCASSTLGAVGEKLFFGSGTQLSVL.

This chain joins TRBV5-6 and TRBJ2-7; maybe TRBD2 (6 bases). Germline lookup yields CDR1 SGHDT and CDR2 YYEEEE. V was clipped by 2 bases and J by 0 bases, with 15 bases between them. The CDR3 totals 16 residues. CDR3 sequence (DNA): TGTGCCAGCAGCTTTACGGGAGCGACAAGCTCCTACGAGCAGTACTTC. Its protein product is CASSFTGATSSYEQYF.

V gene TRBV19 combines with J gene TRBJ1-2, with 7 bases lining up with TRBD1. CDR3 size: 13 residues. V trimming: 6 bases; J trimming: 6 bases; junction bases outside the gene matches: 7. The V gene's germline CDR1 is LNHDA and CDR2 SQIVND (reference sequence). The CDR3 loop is CASRAKGGNGYTF. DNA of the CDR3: TGTGCCAGTAGAGCCAAAGGGGGCAATGGCTACACCTTC.

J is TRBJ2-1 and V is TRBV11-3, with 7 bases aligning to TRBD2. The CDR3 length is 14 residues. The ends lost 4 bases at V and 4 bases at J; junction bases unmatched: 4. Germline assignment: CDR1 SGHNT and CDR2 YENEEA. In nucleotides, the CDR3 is TGTGCCAGCAGCTATGGGACTACTTACAATGAGCAGTTCTTC. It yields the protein CASSYGTTYNEQFF.